This T cell receptor (beta chain) was observed in a study of neoadjuvant anti-PD-1 for oral cavity cancer. Study-wide points: Pretreatment Treg/Th17 ratio correlated inversely with post-treatment tumor clonality.

The CDR3 is 15 amino acids. The germline CDR1 and CDR2 sequences are MDHEN and SYDVKM. The germline V and J ends were trimmed by 5 bases and 3 bases, with 16 bases remaining between them. This clone was detected only a few times. Its antigen remains unknown. The time point was: after neoadjuvant nivolumab, at surgical resection. Two replicates per tumor sample, mostly from roughly 4.8 ug of genomic DNA. Here immunoSEQ multiplex PCR was the method, and the copy in TCRdb shows in-frame clones only, minus some. The sample records 9,500 to 12,000 clones, roughly 61% being singletons. The source is a person between 40 and 79 years old with oral cavity squamous cell carcinoma. Sequencing used tumor tissue, obtained after nivolumab (anti-PD-1) treatment. V and J are TRBV28 and TRBJ1-1; no reliable D call. DNA of the CDR3: TGTGCCAGCAGTGACCTGGGTTCTTGGGACACTGAAGCTTTCTTT. Protein sequence: CASSDLGSWDTEAFF.